Each of the 25 T cell receptor beta chains below was sequenced from the same sample in a study of control samples from healthy donors and cancer patients. This table comes from immunoSEQ multiplex PCR, and its TCRdb copy is limited to in-frame clones, with some not included. Here the sample spans more than 85,000 clones, about 90% being singletons. Sequenced sample: blood. The receptors were sampled from a young woman in good health.

In nucleotides, the CDR3 is TGCGCCAGCAGCTACCAAGGGACAGCGACTGAAGCTTTCTTT. Translated, it gives CASSYQGTATEAFF. The chain links TRBV5-1 to TRBJ1-1; the match to TRBD1 covers 7 bases. With V trimmed by 3 bases and J by 5 bases, 7 bases remained unmatched. The CDR3 runs 14 residues. CDR1 is SGHRS and CDR2 is YFSETQ in the germline V gene.

This chain connects TRBV2 to TRBJ1-1, with TRBD1 matching 11 bases. J gave up 3 bases and V 5 bases, and 5 bases lay outside the gene matches. The CDR3 covers 15 residues. Germline CDR1 is SNHLY and CDR2 is FYNNEI. The DNA of the CDR3 is TGTGCCAGCAGTTACGGGACAGGGGGTTACACTGAAGCTTTCTTT. Protein sequence: CASSYGTGGYTEAFF.

The rearrangement links TRBV3-1 (or the pseudogene TRBV3-2) to TRBJ2-1; D gene unclear. V lost 4 bases and J lost 1, with 11 bases in between. Germline values: CDR1 LGHDT, CDR2 YNNKEL (reference sequence). The CDR3 contains 15 residues. The CDR3 here is CASSRAAGSYNEQFF. CDR3 in DNA: TGTGCCAGCAGCCGGGCAGCCGGATCCTACAATGAGCAGTTCTTC.

The chain couples TRBV28 to TRBJ1-1; D is perhaps TRBD1 (5 bases). V shed 1 base and J shed 3 bases, with 12 bases lying between them. This CDR3 comprises 15 residues. Germline values: CDR1 MDHEN, CDR2 SYDVKM. CDR3 coding DNA: TGTGCCAGCAGTTTATTCCAGGGAGGGGACACTGAAGCTTTCTTT. Residues: CASSLFQGGDTEAFF.

The chain joins TRBV6-5 to TRBJ2-1, with 11 bases that match TRBD2. V shed 4 bases and J 8 bases; nucleotides not matched to a gene: 4. Germline CDR1 reads MNHEY; CDR2 reads SVGAGI. This CDR3 is 14 amino acids long. The CDR3 region has the DNA TGTGCCAGCAGTTCTAGCGGGAGGAGCCATGAGCAGTTCTTC. This codes for CASSSSGRSHEQFF.

J is TRBJ1-4 and V is TRBV7-3; weak D call: TRBD1 (6 bases). The CDR3 is 13 residues long. CDR1 and CDR2 from the germline V gene are SGHTA and FQGTGA. V dropped 6 bases and J dropped 8 bases, with 13 bases sitting between them. The CDR3 protein is CASSPGEGEKLFF. DNA for the CDR3: TGTGCCAGCAGTCCAGGGGAGGGAGAAAAACTGTTTTTT.

The chain employs TRBV4-1 and TRBJ2-7; D ambiguous. Germline V gene data show CDR1 as MGHRA and CDR2 as YSYEKL. The CDR3 is made up of 14 amino acids. Between the trimmed V and J ends, which lost 0 bases and 4 bases, there was a span of 10 bases. This CDR3 is CASSQEAAGYEQYF. CDR3 nucleotides: TGCGCCAGCAGCCAAGAGGCGGCCGGGTACGAGCAGTACTTC.

The gene calls are TRBV3-1 (or the pseudogene TRBV3-2) and TRBJ2-5; D uncertain. Looked up from germline, CDR1 is LGHDT and CDR2 is YNNKEL (reference sequence). Trimming left V 7 bases short and J 1 base short, with 13 bases between. This CDR3 has 14 residues. CDR3 residues: CASTPTSTQETQYF. The CDR3 DNA follows: TGTGCCAGCACACCAACCTCCACCCAAGAGACCCAGTACTTC.

The table lists this clone with a count of one. This chain connects TRBV30 to TRBJ2-7; D tentatively reads TRBD1 or TRBD2 (6 bases each). This CDR3 region has 13 residues. CDR1 is GTSNPN, CDR2 SVGIG, per germline (reference sequence). The CDR3 DNA reads as TGTGCTTATAACTCGGGGGCGACCTACGAGCAGTACTTC. Its protein is CAYNSGATYEQYF.

The chain has TRBV24-1 and TRBJ1-1, with no clear D. This CDR3 is 12 amino acids long. V was clipped by 1 base and J by 5 bases, with 4 bases between them. Germline V gene data show CDR1 as KGHDR and CDR2 as SFDVKD. The CDR3 DNA sequence: TGTGCCACCAGTGATTTAGGGACTGAAGCTTTCTTT. Protein sequence: CATSDLGTEAFF.

The V call is TRBV6-2 or TRBV6-3, the J call TRBJ2-5, with 12 bases identical to TRBD2. The CDR3 spans 20 residues. J lost 4 bases, V lost 5 bases, and 20 bases had no gene match. CDR1 is MNHEY and CDR2 is SVGEGT in the germline V gene. The CDR3 coding sequence is TGTGCCAGCAGTCCACTCTACGATCTTTGGACTAGCGGGAACCCAGAGACCCAGTACTTC. This sequence encodes CASSPLYDLWTSGNPETQYF.

The DNA for the CDR3 is TGCGCCAGCAGCATAAGTCCCGGGACAGGGAACACTGAAGCTTTCTTT. Translation: CASSISPGTGNTEAFF. V usage is TRBV5-1 and J usage is TRBJ1-1, with 8 bases fitting TRBD1. Unmatched junction bases numbered 9, after V lost 4 bases and J lost 1 base. CDR1 SGHRS and CDR2 YFSETQ come from the germline V gene. This CDR3 spans 16 amino acids.

The J gene is TRBJ2-3, the V gene TRBV7-3; 7 bases are a match to TRBD2. Trimming cost V 2 bases and J 3 bases; bases outside gene matches: 8. This CDR3 contains 16 residues. Germline V lookup: CDR1 SGHTA, CDR2 FQGTGA. The CDR3: CASSLALGEGTDTQYF. The DNA of the CDR3 is TGTGCCAGCAGCTTAGCCCTCGGGGAGGGGACAGATACGCAGTATTTT.

CDR3: CASSYERTGAGYGYTF. The CDR3 DNA sequence: TGTGCCAGCAGCTACGAGAGGACAGGGGCGGGCTATGGCTACACCTTC. The chain employs TRBV7-9 and TRBJ1-2, with TRBD1 matching 9 bases. The CDR3 has 16 residues. Per the germline V gene, CDR1 is SEHNR and CDR2 is FQNEAQ (reference sequence). Trimming at V came to 4 bases and at J to 4 bases, leaving 10 bases not matched to a gene.

V is TRBV6-6 and J is TRBJ2-5, with 13 bases matching TRBD2. This CDR3 is built from 17 residues. Trimming removed 5 bases from V and 5 bases from J; junction bases left unmatched: 11. Germline V CDR1 and CDR2: MNHNY, SVGAGI (reference sequence). The CDR3 sequence: CASSRLAGGPRGETQYF. CDR3 nucleotides: TGTGCCAGCAGTCGACTAGCGGGAGGACCCCGAGGGGAGACCCAGTACTTC.

The gene calls are TRBV6-5 and TRBJ2-7, with TRBD2 as a possible D gene (6 bases). CDR3 length equals 14 residues. Germline CDR1 reads MNHEY; CDR2 reads SVGAGI. Trimming removed 7 bases from V and 6 bases from J, with 19 bases in between. CDR3 nucleotide sequence: TGTGCCAGCACCCTATCTGGGACTGCCGGCGAGCAGTACTTC. Translation gives CASTLSGTAGEQYF.

The chain uses TRBV5-1 and TRBJ2-3; D is ambiguous. The V and J ends lost 2 bases and 2 bases respectively, with 12 bases between them. The germline CDR1 and CDR2 sequences are SGHRS and YFSETQ. There are 15 residues in the CDR3. The CDR3 here is CASSLGRKATDTQYF. DNA of the CDR3: TGCGCCAGCAGCTTAGGCCGTAAAGCCACAGATACGCAGTATTTT.

V is TRBV5-1 and J is TRBJ1-2; D call uncertain. This CDR3 has 12 amino acids. V dropped 4 bases and J dropped 4 bases, with 8 bases sitting between them. Germline V lookup: CDR1 SGHRS, CDR2 YFSETQ. The CDR3 sequence is CASSRDIYGYTF. The CDR3 region has the DNA TGCGCCAGCAGCAGAGATATCTATGGCTACACCTTC.

This clone has a single count. This chain uses TRBV10-2 with TRBJ2-5; weak D call: TRBD1 (6 bases). The V gene lost 7 bases and the J gene lost 6 bases, with 18 bases spanning the gap. The V gene's germline CDR1 is WSHSY and CDR2 SAAADI. The CDR3 is 14 amino acids. CDR3 DNA sequence: TGCGCCAGCATAGCCGACCGCAGGGGAAAGACCCAGTACTTC. As protein: CASIADRRGKTQYF.

The CDR3 DNA is TGTGCCAGCAGCAGGACAGGCTATCAGCCCCAGCATTTT. As protein: CASSRTGYQPQHF. The rearrangement uses TRBV6-1 and TRBJ1-5; 7 bases fit TRBD1. J lost 5 bases, V lost 6 bases, and 4 bases had no gene match. Germline CDR1 MNHNS, CDR2 SASEGT. CDR3 size: 13 residues.

This clone was found a few times. In DNA, the CDR3 is TGTGCCAGCAGACAACACGGGGGTCAGCCCCAGCATTTT. It specifies CASRQHGGQPQHF. This chain uses TRBV6-5 with TRBJ1-5; the D gene is possibly TRBD1 (5 bases). The germline CDR1 and CDR2 sequences are MNHEY and SVGAGI. V was pared by 6 bases and J by 6 bases, with 12 bases between. The CDR3 spans 13 residues.

The chain is built from TRBV5-4 and TRBJ1-1, with D possibly TRBD1 on 6 matching bases. Germline CDR1 reads SGHNT; CDR2 reads YYREEE (reference sequence). Trimming pared 1 base from V and 5 bases from J, leaving 9 bases between. This CDR3 is built from 13 residues. CDR3 sequence: CASSLTGRTEAFF. The CDR3 nucleotides are TGTGCCAGCAGCTTGACAGGGCGAACTGAAGCTTTCTTT. Variable domain in full (rest from reference TRBV5-4 and TRBJ1-1): ETGVTQSPTHLIKTRGQQVTLRCSSQSGHNTVSWYQQALGQGPQFIFQYYREEENGRGNFPPRFSGLQFPNYSSELNVNALELDDSALYLCASSLTGRTEAFFGQGTRLTVV.

The gene calls are TRBV6-1 and TRBJ2-7; 8 positions agree with TRBD2. This CDR3 is built from 14 residues. The germline CDR1 and CDR2 sequences are MNHNS and SASEGT. After removal of 3 bases from V and 7 bases from J, the junction contained 8 bases not matched to a gene. The CDR3 reads CASSDREGRREQYF. CDR3 coding DNA: TGTGCCAGCAGTGACCGGGAGGGGCGGAGGGAGCAGTACTTC.

This clone has a handful of counts. The chain links TRBV6-1 to TRBJ2-1; tentatively, D is TRBD2 (7 bases). Trimming cost V 3 bases and J 9 bases, with 18 bases left between them. Germline loops: CDR1 MNHNS, CDR2 SASEGT. The CDR3 is made up of 15 amino acids. The DNA for the CDR3 is TGTGCCAGCAGTGATGAGGGGGGGCGGAATAGTGAGCAGTTCTTC. It is translated as CASSDEGGRNSEQFF.

A single count supports this clone. CDR3 residues: CASSLSKGMETQYF. The CDR3, as DNA: TGTGCCAGCAGTTTATCGAAGGGGATGGAGACCCAGTACTTC. The J gene is TRBJ2-5, the V gene TRBV27; D may be TRBD1 (5 bases). CDR1 is MNHEY, CDR2 SMNVEV, per germline (reference sequence). Trimming took off 0 bases at V and 5 bases at J, with 10 bases between the two ends. The CDR3 runs to 14 residues.